This TCR beta chain was recovered during a study of T cell clonality in common variable immunodeficiency. Study results and limitations: Shared TCRbeta clones were fewer between CVID subjects than controls. Common variable immunodeficiency TCR beta sequences reportedly had fewer deletions and N-nucleotide insertions.

On this clone itself: The antigen is unknown. The DNA ends 3 residues before the CDR3 does, and the rest of the CDR3 is filled in from the germline J gene.

CVID subjects had received replacement immunoglobulin for at least one year. Here immunoSEQ multiplex PCR was the method, and the copy in TCRdb shows in-frame clones only, minus some. The specimen gives 20,000 or so clones without singletons; the ten biggest hold over 2%. Germline V gives CDR1 MRHNA, CDR2 SNTAGT. The length of the CDR3 is 15 residues. J gave up 8 bases and V 3 bases, and 7 bases lay outside the gene matches. This TCR was sampled from a human donor with common variable immunodeficiency. The rearrangement uses TRBV6-4 and TRBJ1-6, with 7 bases that match TRBD1. Sequenced sample: peripheral blood mononuclear cells. The sequenced part of the CDR3 DNA is TGTGCCAGCAGTGAGGGCGGAGGGGGCGATTCACCC. It yields the protein CASSEGGGGDSP. The complete CDR3 reads CASSEGGGGDSPLHF.